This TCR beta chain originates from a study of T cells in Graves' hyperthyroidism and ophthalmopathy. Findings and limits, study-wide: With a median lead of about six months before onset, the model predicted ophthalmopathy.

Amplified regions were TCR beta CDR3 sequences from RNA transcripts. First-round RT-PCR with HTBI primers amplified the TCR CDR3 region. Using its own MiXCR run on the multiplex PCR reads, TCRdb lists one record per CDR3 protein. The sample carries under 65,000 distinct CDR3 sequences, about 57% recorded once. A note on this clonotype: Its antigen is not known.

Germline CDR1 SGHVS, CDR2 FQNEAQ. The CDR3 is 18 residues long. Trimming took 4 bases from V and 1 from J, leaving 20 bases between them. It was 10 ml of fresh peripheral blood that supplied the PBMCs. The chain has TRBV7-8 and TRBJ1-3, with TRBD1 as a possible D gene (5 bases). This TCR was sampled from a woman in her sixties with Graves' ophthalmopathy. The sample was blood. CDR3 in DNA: TGTGCCAGCAGCTCAACGGGACCTCTTTTAGAGTCTGGAAACACCATATATTTT. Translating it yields CASSSTGPLLESGNTIYF.